The text below deals with one T cell receptor (beta chain). Its cognate antigen is unknown. Regarding treatment: roughly nine-day PBMC culture with coronavirus spike peptide pools or control peptides (ViraFEST assay). ViraFEST used peptide pools to expand antigen-specific T cells and subsequently sequenced their TCRs. The authors cultured some 1.9 million PBMCs per well with roughly 10 IU/ml IL-2 and roughly 9.3 ug/ml peptide pools. The data are from a study of vaccination and CD4 T cells after COVID-19. Study information: A vaccine, either BNT162b2 or mRNA-1273, was given to participants in two doses.

From germline, CDR1 is DFQATT and CDR2 SNEGSKA (reference sequence). The CDR3 totals 14 residues. Trimming removed 5 bases from V and 6 bases from J; junction bases left unmatched: 12. With the Oncomine TCR Beta short-read assay, DNA from cultured CD4+ T cells was sequenced. Extraction of genomic DNA was performed on cultured CD4+ T cells. TCRdb reprocessed the PCR reads with MiXCR, giving one entry per CDR3 protein. This table has approximately 18,000 distinct CDR3 sequences, approximately 58% appearing once. The chain joins TRBV20-1 to TRBJ1-1; 7 bases map to TRBD1. The sequence was obtained from a human donor who had recovered from COVID-19. Sequencing was performed on CD4+ T cells from blood, cultured in vitro. The CDR3 loop is CSAQRGPIGSEAFF. The CDR3 nucleotides are TGCAGTGCTCAGAGGGGGCCCATCGGCTCTGAAGCTTTCTTT.